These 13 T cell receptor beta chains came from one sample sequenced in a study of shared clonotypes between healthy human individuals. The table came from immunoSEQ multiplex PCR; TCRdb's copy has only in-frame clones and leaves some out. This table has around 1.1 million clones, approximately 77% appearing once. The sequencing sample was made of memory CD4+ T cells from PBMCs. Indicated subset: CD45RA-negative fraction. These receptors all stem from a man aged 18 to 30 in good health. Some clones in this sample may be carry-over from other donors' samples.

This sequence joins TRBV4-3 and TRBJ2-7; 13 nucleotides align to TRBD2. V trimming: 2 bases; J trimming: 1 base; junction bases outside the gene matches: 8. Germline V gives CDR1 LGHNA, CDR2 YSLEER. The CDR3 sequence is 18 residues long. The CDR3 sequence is CASSQKLAGGPWSYEQYF. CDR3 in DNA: TGCGCCAGCAGCCAAAAACTAGCGGGAGGGCCTTGGTCCTACGAGCAGTACTTC.

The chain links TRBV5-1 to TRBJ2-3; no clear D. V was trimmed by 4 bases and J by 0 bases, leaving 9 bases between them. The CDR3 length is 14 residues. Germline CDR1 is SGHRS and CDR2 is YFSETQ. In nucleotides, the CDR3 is TGCGCCAGCAGCGGATTGACTAGCACAGATACGCAGTATTTT. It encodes CASSGLTSTDTQYF.

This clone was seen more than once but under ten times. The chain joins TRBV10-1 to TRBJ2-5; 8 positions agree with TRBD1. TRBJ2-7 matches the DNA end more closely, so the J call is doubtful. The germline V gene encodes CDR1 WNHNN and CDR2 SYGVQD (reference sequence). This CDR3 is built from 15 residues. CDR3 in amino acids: CASSELDRENYEQYF. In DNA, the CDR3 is TGCGCCAGCAGTGAACTGGACAGGGAAAACTACGAGCAGTACTTC.

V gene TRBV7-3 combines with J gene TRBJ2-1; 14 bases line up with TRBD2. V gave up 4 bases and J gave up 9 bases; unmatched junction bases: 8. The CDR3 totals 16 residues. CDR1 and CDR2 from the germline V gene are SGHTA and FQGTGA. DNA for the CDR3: TGTGCCAGCAGCTATGATGGACTAGCGGGAGGTTTTGAGCAGTTCTTC. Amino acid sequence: CASSYDGLAGGFEQFF.

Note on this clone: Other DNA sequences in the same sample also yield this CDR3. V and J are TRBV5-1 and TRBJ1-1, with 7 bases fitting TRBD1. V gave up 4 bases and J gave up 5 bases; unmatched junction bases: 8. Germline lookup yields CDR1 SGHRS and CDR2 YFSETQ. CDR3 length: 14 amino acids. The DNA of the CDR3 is TGCGCCAGCAGCCCTCAGGGGGAGGGAACTGAAGCTTTCTTT. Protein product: CASSPQGEGTEAFF.

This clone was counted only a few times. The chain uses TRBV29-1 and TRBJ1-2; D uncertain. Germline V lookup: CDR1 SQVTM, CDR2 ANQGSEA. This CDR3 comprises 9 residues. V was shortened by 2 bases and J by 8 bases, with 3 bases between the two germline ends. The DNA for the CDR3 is TGCAGCGTTGAATTCGGCTACACCTTC. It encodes CSVEFGYTF. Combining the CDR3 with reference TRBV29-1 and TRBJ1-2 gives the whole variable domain SAVISQKPSRDICQRGTSLTIQCQVDSQVTMMFWYRQQPGQSLTLIATANQGSEATYESGFVIDKFPISRPNLTFSTLTVSNMSPEDSSIYLCSVEFGYTFGSGTRLTVV.

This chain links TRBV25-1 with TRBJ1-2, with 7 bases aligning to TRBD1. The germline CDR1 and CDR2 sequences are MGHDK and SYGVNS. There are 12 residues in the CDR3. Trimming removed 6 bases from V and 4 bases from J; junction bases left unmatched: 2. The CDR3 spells CASSRDSYGYTF. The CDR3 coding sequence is TGTGCCAGCAGCCGGGACAGCTATGGCTACACCTTC.

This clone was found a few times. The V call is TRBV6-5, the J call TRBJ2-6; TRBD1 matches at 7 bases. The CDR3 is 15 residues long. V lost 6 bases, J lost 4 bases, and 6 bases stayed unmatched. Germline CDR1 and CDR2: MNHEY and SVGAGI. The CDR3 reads CASSTGTAGANVLTF. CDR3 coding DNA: TGTGCCAGCAGCACCGGGACAGCCGGGGCCAACGTCCTGACTTTC.

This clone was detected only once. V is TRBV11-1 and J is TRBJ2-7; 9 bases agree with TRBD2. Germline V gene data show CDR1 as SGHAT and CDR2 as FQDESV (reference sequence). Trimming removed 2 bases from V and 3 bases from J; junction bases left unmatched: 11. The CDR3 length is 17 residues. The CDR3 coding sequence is TGTGCCAGCAGCTTAAGCGGGACTAGCTGGAGCCTCTACGAGCAGTACTTC. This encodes CASSLSGTSWSLYEQYF.

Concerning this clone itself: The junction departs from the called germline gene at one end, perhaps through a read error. The CDR3 protein is CASSAGHLYEQYF. The CDR3 nucleotides read TGTGCTAGCAGCGCCGGACATCTCTACGAGCAGTACTTC. The gene calls are TRBV7-7 and TRBJ2-5; TRBD1 might be the D (5 bases). The J call is doubtful: the DNA matches TRBJ2-7 better. From germline, CDR1 is SSHAT and CDR2 FNYEAQ (reference sequence). This CDR3 region has 13 residues.

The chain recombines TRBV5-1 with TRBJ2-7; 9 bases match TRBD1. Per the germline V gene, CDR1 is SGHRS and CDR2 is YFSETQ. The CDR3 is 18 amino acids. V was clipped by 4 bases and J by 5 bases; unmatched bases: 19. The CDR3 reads CASSPGQGKRVSGDEQYF. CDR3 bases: TGCGCCAGCAGCCCAGGACAGGGGAAAAGGGTTAGTGGCGACGAGCAGTACTTC.

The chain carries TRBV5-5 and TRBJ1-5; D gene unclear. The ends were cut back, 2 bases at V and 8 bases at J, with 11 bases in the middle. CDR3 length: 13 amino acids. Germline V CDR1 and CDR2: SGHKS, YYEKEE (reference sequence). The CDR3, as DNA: TGTGCCAGCAGCTTAGGGCGCTTTGAGCCCCAGCATTTT. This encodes CASSLGRFEPQHF.

The CDR3 DNA is TGTGCCAGCTCACCCGATTCGAGGGGCAATCAGCCCCAGCATTTT. It specifies CASSPDSRGNQPQHF. This chain joins TRBV18 and TRBJ1-5; D unclear. The V end was cut by 3 bases, the J end by 2 bases, with 11 bases between. This CDR3 has 15 residues. Germline V lookup: CDR1 KGHSH, CDR2 LQKENI.